A selection of T cell receptor beta chains follows, all from one sample in a study of human T cells and chemical hapten exposure. TCRdb analysed the RACE reads with MiXCR anew, one entry per CDR3 protein. Of around 110,000 distinct CDR3 sequences in the sample, around 11% were seen once. The input for sequencing was whole blood, taken in connection with sensitization to the hapten diphenylcyclopropenone (DPC). These TCRs come from a woman in her fifties or sixties with alopecia areata. Some clones in this sample may be carry-over from other donors' samples. Both conserved end residues are part of each CDR3. The D gene is left open where the match is weak. The size entry is marked missing in some rows and otherwise reads once, few, many or a size class.

.	.	TRBV29-1	TRBJ1-2	TGCAGCCCGGGGACTGTAGCTAACTATGGCTACACCTTC	CSPGTVANYGYTF
.	TRBD1	TRBV9	TRBJ2-7	TGTGCCAGCAGCGTGAAACAGGGGGACTACGAGCAGTACTTC	CASSVKQGDYEQYF
.	.	TRBV5-1	TRBJ2-7	TGCGCCAGCAGCTTGGGGGGCCGGGACACTATCTACGAGCAGTACTTC	CASSLGGRDTIYEQYF
few	.	TRBV13	TRBJ2-1	TGTGCCAGCAGCTTCACTGACTTATCCTCCTACAATGAGCAGTTCTTC	CASSFTDLSSYNEQFF
.	.	TRBV12-3/TRBV12-4	TRBJ1-5	TGTGCCAGCAGTTTAGAATTGAGCAATCAGCCCCAGCATTTT	CASSLELSNQPQHF
.	.	TRBV29-1	TRBJ2-1	TGCAGTGATCGGGGCGGCTACAATGAGCAGTTCTTC	CSDRGGYNEQFF
few	TRBD2	TRBV2	TRBJ2-3	TGTGCCAGCAACTTTCTAGCGGGGGGGCCCTCTAGCACAGATACGCAGTATTTT	CASNFLAGGPSSTDTQYF
.	.	TRBV4-2	TRBJ1-1	TGTGCCAGCAGCCCGGTTAGGGTCACTGAAGCTTTCTTT	CASSPVRVTEAFF
few	.	TRBV5-1	TRBJ1-2	TGCGCCAGCAGATTGACGGGAGCCGGCCCTTATGGCTACACCTTC	CASRLTGAGPYGYTF
.	.	TRBV14	TRBJ2-5	TGTGCCAGCAGCCGGGAGTCGGGGACCCAGTACTTC	CASSRESGTQYF
.	.	TRBV24-1	TRBJ1-3	TGTGCCACCAGTGATCCAGGACGGGGAGGCACCATATATTTT	CATSDPGRGGTIYF
few	.	TRBV25-1	TRBJ2-3	TGTGCCAGCAGTGGGCGGATTAGCACAGATACGCAGTATTTT	CASSGRISTDTQYF
many	TRBD1	TRBV7-2	TRBJ2-3	TGTGCCAGCAGCTTCGGGACAGGGCTGCTCACAGATACGCAGTATTTT	CASSFGTGLLTDTQYF
few	.	TRBV29-1	TRBJ1-2	TGCAGCGTTGACGTCCCAGGGCAGGTCTATGGCTACACCTTC	CSVDVPGQVYGYTF
many	.	TRBV29-1	TRBJ2-7	TGCAGCGTTGACGTTTGGGGAGACGAGCAGTACTTC	CSVDVWGDEQYF
.	TRBD1	TRBV7-2	TRBJ2-4	TGTGCCAGCAGTCCTCAGGGGGCTCAATCCAAAAACATTCAGTACTTC	CASSPQGAQSKNIQYF
many	TRBD1	TRBV3-1	TRBJ2-1	TGTGCCAGCAGCCAAGATTTGGCAGGGGGCAAAAATGAGCAGTTCTTC	CASSQDLAGGKNEQFF
few	.	TRBV10-2	TRBJ2-5	TGCGCCAGCAGTGAGTCCAGCCCGGGGGGCTTCCAAGAGACCCAGTACTTC	CASSESSPGGFQETQYF
few	.	TRBV6-5	TRBJ1-5	TGTGCCAGCAAGGGGGGCGGCAATCAGCCCCAGCATTTT	CASKGGGNQPQHF
.	TRBD2	TRBV7-2	TRBJ2-3	TGTGCCAGCAGCTTAAGGTCGGGCTTGTTAGCGGGAGCAGATACGCAGTATTTT	CASSLRSGLLAGADTQYF
few	.	TRBV28	TRBJ2-3	TGTGCCAGCTTTGGCTTAAGCACAGATACGCAGTATTTT	CASFGLSTDTQYF
many	TRBD1	TRBV24-1	TRBJ2-3	TGTGCCACCAGTGATGTACAGGGGTCTAGCACAGATACGCAGTATTTT	CATSDVQGSSTDTQYF
.	.	TRBV20-1	TRBJ1-1	TGCAGTGCGCCGGACCAGGGTGTAACTGAAGCTTTCTTT	CSAPDQGVTEAFF
.	TRBD1	TRBV29-1	TRBJ2-7	TGCAGCGCTGTGACAGGGGCAGGTTCCGAGCAGTACTTC	CSAVTGAGSEQYF
many	.	TRBV12-3/TRBV12-4	TRBJ2-6	TGTGCCAGCAGTTTAGTTGGGGCCAACGTCCTGACTTTC	CASSLVGANVLTF
.	.	TRBV29-1	TRBJ2-3	TGCAGCGTAAGTGAGGGAGGCTTGACAGATACGCAGTATTTT	CSVSEGGLTDTQYF
.	TRBD2	TRBV12-3/TRBV12-4	TRBJ2-3	TGTGCCAGCAGCAAAGACAGAGCGGGGGATACGCAGTATTTT	CASSKDRAGDTQYF
.	.	TRBV27	TRBJ2-1	TGTGCCAGCAGTCCCTTTGGGTACGGGGAATCCTACAATGAGCAGTTCTTC	CASSPFGYGESYNEQFF
.	TRBD2	TRBV12-3/TRBV12-4	TRBJ2-2	TGTGCCAGCACCCTGGGGGGGTACACCGGGGAGCTGTTTTTT	CASTLGGYTGELFF